This T cell receptor beta chain is drawn from a study of Ad26.COV2.S vaccination and SARS-CoV-2 variants. Points from the study as a whole: The TCR breadth and depth analyses may have produced an underestimate of total T cell responses. Considerable breadth of spike-specific CD8+ and CD4+ T cell responses has reportedly been documented following vaccination.

Regarding this clone: No antigen is known for it.

TCRdb's table, derived via immunoSEQ multiplex PCR, lists solely in-frame clones and lacks some. The sample comprises about 350,000 clones, about 86% of which are singletons, and about 10% rests with the top ten. The sample's treatment: around 19 received Ad26.COV2.S at low or high dose, single or two shots; 5 received placebo; per-sample allocation not given. On day 63 after the first injection, vaccine and placebo recipients gave samples. Trimming at V came to 3 bases and at J to 5 bases, leaving 6 bases not matched to a gene. CDR1 is SQVTM and CDR2 is ANQGSEA in the germline V gene. The CDR3 contains 13 residues.

The sequence came from a person aged 18-65 years who received the Ad26.COV2.S COVID-19 vaccine or a placebo. Sequences were derived from peripheral blood, sampled in a trial of Ad26.COV2.S vaccine versus placebo. This chain joins TRBV29-1 and TRBJ2-5; 7 nucleotides align to TRBD1. CDR3 in amino acids: CSVERGPGETQYF. The DNA for the CDR3 is TGCAGCGTTGAGAGGGGGCCGGGCGAGACCCAGTACTTC.